The rows below give T cell receptor beta chains drawn from one sample of a study of blood T cell repertoires in COVID-19. Profiling relied on immunoSEQ multiplex PCR, and the TCRdb table lists in-frame clones only, not all of them. The sample gives 200,000 to 250,000 clones, less than 90% of which show up once; roughly 3.3% is in the top ten. Sequencing was done on a sample of PBMCs or T cells enriched from blood (not recorded which). These receptors all come from a woman aged 45-65 years in a cohort exposed to, infected with or recovered from COVID-19 (not recorded which). Both conserved end residues are part of each CDR3. The order of the fields is CDR3 protein, CDR3 DNA, V gene, clone size, J gene, D gene. A D gene is named only where the DNA matches it firmly. Clone size is given for some rows only: seen once, a few or many times, or a class if the clone is expanded.

CASSLKEGNTDTQYF	TGTGCCAGCAGCCTAAAGGAGGGTAACACAGATACGCAGTATTTT	TRBV3-1/TRBV3-2	.	TRBJ2-3	.
CASSQGEQGIEPQHF	TGTGCCAGCAGCCAAGGGGAACAGGGGATAGAGCCCCAGCATTTT	TRBV4-2	.	TRBJ1-5	TRBD1
CASSLGTVAGAAYEQYF	TGTGCCAGCAGTTTAGGAACCGTCGCGGGGGCCGCCTACGAGCAGTACTTC	TRBV28	few	TRBJ2-7	.
CASSRQGYGNQPQHF	TGTGCCAGCAGCCGACAGGGGTATGGCAATCAGCCCCAGCATTTT	TRBV11-2	.	TRBJ1-5	TRBD1
CASSFDRDSDSPLHF	TGCGCCAGCAGCTTCGACAGGGATAGTGATTCACCCCTCCACTTT	TRBV5-1	few	TRBJ1-6	TRBD1
CSFDRWNGYTF	TGCAGCTTCGACAGGTGGAATGGCTACACCTTC	TRBV29-1	.	TRBJ1-2	.
CASSLALANEQFF	TGTGCCAGCAGCTTAGCACTAGCTAATGAGCAGTTCTTC	TRBV11-2	few	TRBJ2-1	.
CSASIAGGTYEQYF	TGCAGTGCTAGTATAGCGGGGGGGACCTACGAGCAGTACTTC	TRBV20-1	.	TRBJ2-7	TRBD2
CSASQGSTGNTIYF	TGCAGTGCTAGTCAGGGATCTACTGGAAACACCATATATTTT	TRBV20-1	.	TRBJ1-3	.
CASSQAPGQGQYEQYF	TGCGCCAGCAGCCAAGCGCCGGGACAGGGCCAGTACGAGCAGTACTTC	TRBV4-1	.	TRBJ2-7	TRBD1
CASSLGTGGSYEQYF	TGTGCCAGCAGCTTAGGGACAGGGGGATCCTACGAGCAGTACTTC	TRBV11-2	.	TRBJ2-7	TRBD1
CASSLEPEEKLFF	TGTGCCAGCAGCTTGGAGCCCGAGGAAAAACTGTTTTTT	TRBV5-4	few	TRBJ1-4	.
CASSQGSIAGGITDTQYF	TGCGCCAGCAGCCAAGGGTCTATAGCGGGGGGGATCACAGATACGCAGTATTTT	TRBV4-1	.	TRBJ2-3	TRBD2
CASSVYAVEASGNTIYF	TGTGCCAGCAGCGTCTATGCGGTGGAGGCCTCTGGAAACACCATATATTTT	TRBV9	.	TRBJ1-3	.
CASSLVRGDTIYF	TGTGCCAGCAGCTTAGTCAGGGGAGACACCATATATTTT	TRBV7-2	.	TRBJ1-3	.
CASSPPNQPQHF	TGTGCCAGCTCACCCCCAAATCAGCCCCAGCATTTT	TRBV18	.	TRBJ1-5	.
CATSDPLGQGGPGELFF	TGTGCCACCAGTGATCCTCTGGGACAGGGTGGCCCCGGGGAGCTGTTTTTT	TRBV24-1	.	TRBJ2-2	TRBD1
CASSYEGQGVGEQYF	TGTGCCAGCAGCTACGAGGGACAGGGTGTCGGCGAGCAGTACTTC	TRBV9	.	TRBJ2-7	TRBD1
CATSDPVGVQETQYF	TGTGCCACCAGTGATCCCGTCGGGGTCCAAGAGACCCAGTACTTC	TRBV24-1	.	TRBJ2-5	.
CASSQGFGPGGDEQFF	TGCGCCAGCAGCCAAGGATTCGGCCCGGGTGGCGATGAGCAGTTCTTC	TRBV4-3	.	TRBJ2-1	.